This T cell receptor (beta chain) was sequenced for a study of response to subunit inactivated influenza vaccine. The CDR3 is made up of 15 amino acids. The V gene end was trimmed by 5 bases and the J gene end by 3 bases; junction bases not matched to a gene: 5. One entry per CDR3 protein results from TCRdb running MiXCR on the RT-PCR reads. The repertoire holds around 580,000 distinct CDR3 sequences, with 12% to 15% as singletons. The source of this sequence is a man between 45 and 60 years old who received an inactivated influenza vaccine. V usage is TRBV12-3 or TRBV12-4 and J usage is TRBJ2-2; the match to TRBD2 covers 8 bases. The source material was PBMCs from blood, sampled about 13 days after vaccination. The CDR3 is CASSRSGGDTGELFF. In nucleotides, the CDR3 is TGTGCCAGCAGTCGGTCGGGAGGGGACACCGGGGAGCTGTTTTTT.